The 19 T cell receptor beta chains listed next were all sequenced from one sample in a study of shared clonotypes between healthy human individuals. Sequencing used immunoSEQ multiplex PCR; TCRdb keeps in-frame clones, though not all of them. The data contain about 2.4 million clones, around 94% of them singletons. What was sequenced was naive CD4+ T cells sorted from blood. Subset reported: CD45RA+ positively selected. These receptors were obtained from a man younger than 35 in good health.

The J gene is TRBJ1-2, the V gene TRBV28, with TRBD1 identical over 9 bases. Trimming cost V 8 bases and J 3 bases; bases outside gene matches: 7. Per germline, CDR1 MDHEN and CDR2 SYDVKM. The CDR3 length is 14 residues. CDR3 DNA sequence: TGTGCCAGCCGGGGACAGGGTAAGGACTATGGCTACACCTTC. Its translation is CASRGQGKDYGYTF.

The rearrangement links TRBV7-8 to TRBJ2-2; 15 nucleotides align to TRBD2. V shed 5 bases and J 5 bases; nucleotides not matched to a gene: 9. This CDR3 has 18 residues. CDR1 SGHVS and CDR2 FQNEAQ come from the germline V gene. CDR3 in DNA: TGTGCCAGCAGCCCTCCGGGACTAGCGGGAGGAGGAACCGGGGAGCTGTTTTTT. This encodes CASSPPGLAGGGTGELFF.

The chain links TRBV6-1 to TRBJ2-7; no firm D call. Germline V gives CDR1 MNHNS, CDR2 SASEGT. The CDR3 is 15 residues long. V lost 6 bases and J 3 bases, leaving 18 bases between the germline ends. CDR3 protein: CASSLLEVSSYEQYF. In nucleotides, the CDR3 is TGTGCCAGCAGCCTCCTAGAGGTGTCTAGCTACGAGCAGTACTTC.

DNA for the CDR3: TGTGCCAGCAGTTACTCTGGCTTAGAATATGGCTACACCTTC. Protein sequence: CASSYSGLEYGYTF. V and J are TRBV6-5 and TRBJ1-2; D is uncertain. Trimming removed 0 bases at V and 5 bases at J, with 10 bases between. Looked up from germline, CDR1 is MNHEY and CDR2 is SVGAGI. The CDR3 has 14 amino acids.

The V and J genes are TRBV29-1 and TRBJ2-3; TRBD2 aligns across 15 bases. The CDR3 is 15 amino acids. Losses at the gene ends were 3 bases for V and 3 bases for J; bases not matched to a gene: 1. Germline values: CDR1 SQVTM, CDR2 ANQGSEA. CDR3 nucleotides: TGCAGCGTTGACGGACTAGCGGGGGGGACAGATACGCAGTATTTT. Translation: CSVDGLAGGTDTQYF.

The V gene is TRBV14, the J gene TRBJ2-4, with D possibly being TRBD1 (5 bases). V gave up 3 bases and J gave up 8 bases, with 8 bases separating them. Germline V gene sequence: CDR1 SGHDN, CDR2 FVKESK. The CDR3 covers 12 residues. The CDR3 loop is CASSHSGHIQYF. In nucleotides, the CDR3 is TGTGCCAGCAGCCACTCAGGGCACATTCAGTACTTC.

The V and J genes are TRBV6-5 and TRBJ2-3; the D gene could be TRBD1 or TRBD2 (5 bases each). Germline V gene lookup returns CDR1 MNHEY and CDR2 SVGAGI. Trimming took off 8 bases at V and 8 bases at J, with 11 bases between the two ends. The CDR3 has 11 amino acids. CDR3 DNA sequence: TGTGCCAGCGGGCCCGGGACTACGCAGTATTTT. It yields the protein CASGPGTTQYF.

This clone was seen only once. The rearrangement uses TRBV18 and TRBJ2-7; 7 nucleotides line up with TRBD1. Germline V gene lookup returns CDR1 KGHSH and CDR2 LQKENI. The CDR3 spans 15 residues. V shed 2 bases, J shed 2 bases, and the junction held 6 bases outside the gene matches. As DNA, the CDR3 is TGTGCCAGCTCACCAAACCGACAGGGAACCTACGAGCAGTACTTC. Its translation: CASSPNRQGTYEQYF.

The chain combines TRBV6-5 with TRBJ1-1; 7 bases line up with TRBD1. In germline, CDR1 is MNHEY, CDR2 SVGAGI. Losses at the gene ends were 7 bases for V and 1 base for J; bases not matched to a gene: 6. This CDR3 is 14 amino acids long. The CDR3 nucleotides are TGTGCCAGCACCTCGACAGGGACGAACACTGAAGCTTTCTTT. The encoded protein is CASTSTGTNTEAFF.

This chain links TRBV30 with TRBJ2-5, with no clear D. The germline V and J ends were trimmed by 0 bases and 4 bases, with 12 bases remaining between them. This CDR3 has 14 amino acids. CDR1 and CDR2 from the germline V gene are GTSNPN and SVGIG (reference sequence). This CDR3 is CAWSVVGSRETQYF. The DNA of the CDR3 is TGTGCCTGGAGTGTTGTGGGGTCTAGAGAGACCCAGTACTTC.

The chain is built from TRBV7-2 and TRBJ2-2; D remains ambiguous. CDR3 length: 18 amino acids. Trimming removed 2 bases from V and 1 base from J, with 17 bases in between. Germline lookup yields CDR1 SGHTA and CDR2 FQGNSA. The CDR3 loop reads CASSLPARIGRNTGELFF. The CDR3, as DNA: TGTGCCAGCAGCTTACCGGCCCGGATTGGGCGGAACACCGGGGAGCTGTTTTTT.

The gene calls are TRBV11-2 and TRBJ1-2; D is unresolved. CDR3 length: 13 residues. V lost 0 bases, J lost 5 bases, and 7 bases lay in between. Germline values: CDR1 SGHAT, CDR2 FQNNGV. The CDR3 DNA reads TGTGCCAGCAGCTTAGAGGTCCTATATGGCTACACCTTC. This encodes CASSLEVLYGYTF. The full variable domain, with the rest looked up from reference TRBV11-2 and TRBJ1-2, is EAGVAQSPRYKIIEKRQSVAFWCNPISGHATLYWYQQILGQGPKLLIQFQNNGVVDDSQLPKDRFSAERLKGVDSTLKIQPAKLEDSAVYLCASSLEVLYGYTFGSGTRLTVV.

This clone was counted once. The rearrangement links TRBV14 to TRBJ2-3; D not certain. This CDR3 spans 13 amino acids. Deletions cut 1 base from V and 8 bases from J, with 10 bases between. CDR1 is SGHDN and CDR2 is FVKESK in the germline V gene. The CDR3 is CASSQGAAVTQYF. CDR3 nucleotide sequence: TGTGCCAGCAGCCAAGGCGCGGCCGTTACGCAGTATTTT.

This sequence joins TRBV14 and TRBJ2-1, with D perhaps TRBD1 (6 bases). The germline gives CDR1 SGHDN, CDR2 FVKESK. This CDR3 region has 13 residues. Deletions cut 0 bases from V and 11 bases from J, with 11 bases between. CDR3 nucleotide sequence: TGTGCCAGCAGCCAAGATCTCAGGGGCCAGCAGTTCTTC. Translation gives CASSQDLRGQQFF.

The CDR3 nucleotides read TGTGCCAGCAGCCGGGACAGGGCGACGGAGACCCAGTACTTC. Its protein product is CASSRDRATETQYF. The chain employs TRBV5-4 and TRBJ2-5; 9 bases map to TRBD1. V was pared by 4 bases and J by 5 bases, with 6 bases of the junction left unmatched. The length of the CDR3 is 14 residues. Germline assignment: CDR1 SGHNT and CDR2 YYREEE (reference sequence).

J is TRBJ1-1 and V is TRBV5-6; D unresolved. Germline V CDR1 and CDR2: SGHDT, YYEEEE. With 0 bases removed from V and 0 bases from J, the gap between germline ends came to 6 bases. The CDR3 covers 14 residues. The CDR3 protein is CASSLDLMNTEAFF. CDR3 in DNA: TGTGCCAGCAGCTTGGACCTGATGAACACTGAAGCTTTCTTT.

The V and J genes are TRBV11-3 and TRBJ2-7, with 8 bases that match TRBD2. The CDR3 is made up of 13 amino acids. Per the germline V gene, CDR1 is SGHNT and CDR2 is YENEEA. V trimming: 2 bases; J trimming: 4 bases; junction bases outside the gene matches: 1. DNA of the CDR3: TGTGCCAGCAGCTTACGGGAGGGTTACGAGCAGTACTTC. Its translation is CASSLREGYEQYF.

This chain connects TRBV25-1 to TRBJ2-6; no firm D call. This CDR3 is 15 amino acids long. Germline CDR1 MGHDK, CDR2 SYGVNS. Trimming stripped 0 bases from V and 0 bases from J, with 3 bases between. The CDR3 nucleotides are TGTGCCAGCAGTGAATATAACTCTGGGGCCAACGTCCTGACTTTC. This translates into CASSEYNSGANVLTF.

This chain uses TRBV10-3 with TRBJ1-4; D remains ambiguous. The CDR3 spans 14 residues. The V and J ends lost 0 bases and 0 bases respectively, with 2 bases between them. Germline-derived CDR1 and CDR2 are ENHRY and SYGVKD. CDR3 DNA sequence: TGTGCCATCAGTGAGTCTGCAACTAATGAAAAACTGTTTTTT. Translating it yields CAISESATNEKLFF.